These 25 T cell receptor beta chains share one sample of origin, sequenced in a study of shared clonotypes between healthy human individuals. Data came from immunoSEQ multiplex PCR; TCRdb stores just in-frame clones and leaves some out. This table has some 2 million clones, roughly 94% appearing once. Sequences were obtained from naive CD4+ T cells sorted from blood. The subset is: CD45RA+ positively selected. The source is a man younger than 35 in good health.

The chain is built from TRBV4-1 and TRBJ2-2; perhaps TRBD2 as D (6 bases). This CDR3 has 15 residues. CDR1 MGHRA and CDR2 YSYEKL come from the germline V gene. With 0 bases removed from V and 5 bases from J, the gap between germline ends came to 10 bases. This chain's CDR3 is CASSQDGGWTGELFF. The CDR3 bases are TGCGCCAGCAGCCAAGATGGGGGGTGGACCGGGGAGCTGTTTTTT.

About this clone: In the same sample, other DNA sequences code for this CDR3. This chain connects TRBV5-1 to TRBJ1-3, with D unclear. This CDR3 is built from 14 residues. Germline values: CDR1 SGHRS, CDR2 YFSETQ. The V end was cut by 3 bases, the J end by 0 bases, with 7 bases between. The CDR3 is CASSSDGSGNTIYF. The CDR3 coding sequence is TGCGCCAGCAGCTCCGACGGCTCTGGAAACACCATATATTTT.

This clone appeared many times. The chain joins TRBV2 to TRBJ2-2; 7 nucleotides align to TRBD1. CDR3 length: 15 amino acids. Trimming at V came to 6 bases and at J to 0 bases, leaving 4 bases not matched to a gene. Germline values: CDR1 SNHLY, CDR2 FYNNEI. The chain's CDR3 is CASRTGQTNTGELFF. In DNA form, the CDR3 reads TGTGCCAGCAGGACGGGACAGACGAACACCGGGGAGCTGTTTTTT. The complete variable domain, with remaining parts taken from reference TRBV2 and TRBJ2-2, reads EPEVTQTPSHQVTQMGQEVILRCVPISNHLYFYWYRQILGQKVEFLVSFYNNEISEKSEIFDDQFSVERPDGSNFTLKIRSTKLEDSAMYFCASRTGQTNTGELFFGEGSRLTVL.

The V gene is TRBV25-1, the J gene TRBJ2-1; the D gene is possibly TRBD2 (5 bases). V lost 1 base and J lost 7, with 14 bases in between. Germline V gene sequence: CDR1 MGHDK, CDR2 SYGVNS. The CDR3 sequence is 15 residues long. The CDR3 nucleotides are TGTGCCAGCAGTGAATCCGGGATCTCGGCTAATGAGCAGTTCTTC. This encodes CASSESGISANEQFF.

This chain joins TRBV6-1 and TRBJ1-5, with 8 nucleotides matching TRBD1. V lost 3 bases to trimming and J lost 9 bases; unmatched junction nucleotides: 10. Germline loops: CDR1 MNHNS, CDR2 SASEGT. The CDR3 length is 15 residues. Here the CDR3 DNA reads TGTGCCAGCAGTGAGACAGGGGCCGTGGCGTGGCCCCAGCATTTT. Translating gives CASSETGAVAWPQHF.

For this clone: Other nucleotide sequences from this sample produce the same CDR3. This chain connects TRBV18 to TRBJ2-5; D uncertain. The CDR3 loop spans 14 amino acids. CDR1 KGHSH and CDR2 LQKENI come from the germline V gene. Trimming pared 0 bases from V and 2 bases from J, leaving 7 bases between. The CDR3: CASSPPSLQETQYF. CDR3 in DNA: TGTGCCAGCTCACCACCGTCCCTGCAAGAGACCCAGTACTTC.

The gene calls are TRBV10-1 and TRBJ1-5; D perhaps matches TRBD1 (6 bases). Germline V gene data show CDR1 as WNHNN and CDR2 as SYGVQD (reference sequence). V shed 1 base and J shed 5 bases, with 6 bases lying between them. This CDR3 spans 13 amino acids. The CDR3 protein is CASSEYRDQPQHF. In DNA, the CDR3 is TGCGCCAGCAGTGAGTACAGGGATCAGCCCCAGCATTTT.

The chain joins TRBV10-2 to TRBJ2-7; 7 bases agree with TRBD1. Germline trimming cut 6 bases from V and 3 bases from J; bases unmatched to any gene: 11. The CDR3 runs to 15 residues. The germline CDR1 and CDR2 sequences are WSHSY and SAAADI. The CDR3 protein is CASSARRTGIYEQYF. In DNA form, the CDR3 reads TGCGCCAGCAGCGCTAGGCGGACAGGAATCTACGAGCAGTACTTC.

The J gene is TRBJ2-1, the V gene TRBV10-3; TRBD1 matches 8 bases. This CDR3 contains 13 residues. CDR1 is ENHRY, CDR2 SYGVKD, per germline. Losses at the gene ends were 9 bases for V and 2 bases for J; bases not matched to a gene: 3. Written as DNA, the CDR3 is TGTGCCATGACAGGGGACACCTACAATGAGCAGTTCTTC. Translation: CAMTGDTYNEQFF.

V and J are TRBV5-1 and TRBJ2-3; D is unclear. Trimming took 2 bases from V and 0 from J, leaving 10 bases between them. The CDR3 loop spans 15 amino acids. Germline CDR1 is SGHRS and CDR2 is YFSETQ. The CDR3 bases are TGCGCCAGCAGCTTCCCCATGGCTAGCACAGATACGCAGTATTTT. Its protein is CASSFPMASTDTQYF.

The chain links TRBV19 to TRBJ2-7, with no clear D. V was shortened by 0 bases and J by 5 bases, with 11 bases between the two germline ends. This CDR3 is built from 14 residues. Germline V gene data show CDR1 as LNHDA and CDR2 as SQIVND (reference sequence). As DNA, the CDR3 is TGTGCCAGTAGTATAGATGGTGGTCCAAACGAGCAGTACTTC. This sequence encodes CASSIDGGPNEQYF.

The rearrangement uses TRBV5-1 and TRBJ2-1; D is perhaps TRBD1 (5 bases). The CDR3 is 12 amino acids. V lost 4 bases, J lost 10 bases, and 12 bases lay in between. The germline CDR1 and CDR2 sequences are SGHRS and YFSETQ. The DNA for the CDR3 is TGCGCCAGCAGCAAAACAGGCGACGAGCAGTTCTTC. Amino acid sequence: CASSKTGDEQFF.

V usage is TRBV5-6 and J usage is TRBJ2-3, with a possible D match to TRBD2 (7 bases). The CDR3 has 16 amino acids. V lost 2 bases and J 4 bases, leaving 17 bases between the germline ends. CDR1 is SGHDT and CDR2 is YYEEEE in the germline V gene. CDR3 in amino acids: CASSFKGGAGPDTQYF. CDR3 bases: TGTGCCAGCAGCTTTAAAGGGGGGGCCGGTCCAGATACGCAGTATTTT.

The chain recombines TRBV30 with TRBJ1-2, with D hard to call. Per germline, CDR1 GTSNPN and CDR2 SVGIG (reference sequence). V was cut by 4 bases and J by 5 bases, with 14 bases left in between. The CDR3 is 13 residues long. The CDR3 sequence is CAWIRTESYGYTF. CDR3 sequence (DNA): TGTGCCTGGATTCGAACAGAGTCTTATGGCTACACCTTC.

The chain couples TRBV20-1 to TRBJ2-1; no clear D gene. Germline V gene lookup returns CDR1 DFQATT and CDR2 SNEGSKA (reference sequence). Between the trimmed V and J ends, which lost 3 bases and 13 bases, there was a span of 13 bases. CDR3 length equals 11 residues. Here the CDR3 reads CSASPSASQFF. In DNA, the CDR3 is TGCAGTGCTAGCCCCTCGGCTTCCCAGTTCTTC.

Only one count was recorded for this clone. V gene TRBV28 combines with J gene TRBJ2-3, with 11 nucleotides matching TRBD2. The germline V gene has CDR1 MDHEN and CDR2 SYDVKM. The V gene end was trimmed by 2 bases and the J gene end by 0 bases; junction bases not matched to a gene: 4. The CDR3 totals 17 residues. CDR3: CASSLRSGRVSTDTQYF. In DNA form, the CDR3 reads TGTGCCAGCAGTTTACGTAGCGGGAGGGTTAGCACAGATACGCAGTATTTT.

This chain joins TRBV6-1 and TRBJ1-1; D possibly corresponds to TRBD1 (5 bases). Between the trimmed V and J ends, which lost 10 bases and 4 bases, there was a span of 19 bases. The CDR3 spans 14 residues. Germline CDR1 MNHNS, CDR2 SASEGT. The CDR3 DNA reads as TGTGCCACCCACCCACATGGGGGGGGCACTGAAGCTTTCTTT. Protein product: CATHPHGGGTEAFF.

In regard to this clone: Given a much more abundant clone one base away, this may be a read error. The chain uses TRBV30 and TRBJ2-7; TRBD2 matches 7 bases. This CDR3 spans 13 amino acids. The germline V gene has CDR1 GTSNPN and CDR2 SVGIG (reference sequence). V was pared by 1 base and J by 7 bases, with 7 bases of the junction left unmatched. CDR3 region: CAWSALGEGEQYF. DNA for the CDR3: TGTGCCTGGAGTGCATTGGGGGAGGGAGAGCAGTACTTC.

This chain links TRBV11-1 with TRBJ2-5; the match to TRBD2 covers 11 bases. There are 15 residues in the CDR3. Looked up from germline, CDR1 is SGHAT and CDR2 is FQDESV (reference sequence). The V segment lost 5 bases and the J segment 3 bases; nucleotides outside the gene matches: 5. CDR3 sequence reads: CASSLGTSGKETQYF. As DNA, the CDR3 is TGTGCCAGCAGCCTAGGGACTAGCGGAAAAGAGACCCAGTACTTC.

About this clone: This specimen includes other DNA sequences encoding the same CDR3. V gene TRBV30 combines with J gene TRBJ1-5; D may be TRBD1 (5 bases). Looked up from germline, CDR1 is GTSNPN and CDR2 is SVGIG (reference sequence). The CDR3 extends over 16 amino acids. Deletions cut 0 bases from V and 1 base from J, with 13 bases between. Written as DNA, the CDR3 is TGTGCCTGGAGTGTACGTACGGGACGGAGCAATCAGCCCCAGCATTTT. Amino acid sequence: CAWSVRTGRSNQPQHF.

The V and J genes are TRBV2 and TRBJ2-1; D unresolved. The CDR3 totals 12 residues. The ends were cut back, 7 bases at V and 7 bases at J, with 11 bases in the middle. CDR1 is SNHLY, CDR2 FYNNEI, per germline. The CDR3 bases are TGTGCCAGCACCCCCCACGATAATGAGCAGTTCTTC. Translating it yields CASTPHDNEQFF.

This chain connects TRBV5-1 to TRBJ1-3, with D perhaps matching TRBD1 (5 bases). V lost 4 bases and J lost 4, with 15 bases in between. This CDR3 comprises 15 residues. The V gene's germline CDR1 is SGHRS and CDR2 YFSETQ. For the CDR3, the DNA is TGCGCCAGCAGCGGGGACGCGACATTAGGAAACACCATATATTTT. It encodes CASSGDATLGNTIYF.

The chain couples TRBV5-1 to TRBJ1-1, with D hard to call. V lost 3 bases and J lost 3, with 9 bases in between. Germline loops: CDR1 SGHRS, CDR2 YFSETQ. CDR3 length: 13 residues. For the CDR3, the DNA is TGCGCCAGCAGCTCCCTAAGCTACACTGAAGCTTTCTTT. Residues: CASSSLSYTEAFF. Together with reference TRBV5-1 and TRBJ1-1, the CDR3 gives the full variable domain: KAGVTQTPRYLIKTRGQQVTLSCSPISGHRSVSWYQQTPGQGLQFLFEYFSETQRNKGNFPGRFSGRQFSNSRSEMNVSTLELGDSALYLCASSSLSYTEAFFGQGTRLTVV.

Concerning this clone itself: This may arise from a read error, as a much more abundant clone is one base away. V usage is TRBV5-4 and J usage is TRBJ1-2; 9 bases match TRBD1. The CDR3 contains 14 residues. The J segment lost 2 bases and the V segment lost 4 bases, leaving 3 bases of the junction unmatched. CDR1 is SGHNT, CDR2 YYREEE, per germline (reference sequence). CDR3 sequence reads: CASSVGQGNYGYTF. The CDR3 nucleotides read TGTGCCAGCAGCGTGGGACAGGGCAACTATGGCTACACCTTC.

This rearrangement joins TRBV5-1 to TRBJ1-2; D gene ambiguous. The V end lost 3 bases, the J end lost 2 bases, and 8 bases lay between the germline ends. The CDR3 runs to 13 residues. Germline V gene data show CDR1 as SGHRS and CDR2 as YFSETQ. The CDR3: CASSSVGNYGYTF. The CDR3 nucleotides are TGCGCCAGCAGCTCAGTGGGGAACTATGGCTACACCTTC.